This T cell receptor (beta chain) stems from a study of graft-versus-host responses after intestinal transplantation. Study details: Those transplanted obtained multivisceral, liver-intestinal, or isolated intestinal grafts. Recipients across the board were started on anti-thymocyte globulin induction, then kept on tacrolimus and steroids for roughly 3 years.

General study points: Ileal or blood samples showed some GvH clones first, and such clones were also found in recipient marrow. Individuals carrying graft-donor T cell macrochimerism showed high graft-versus-host to host-versus-graft clonal ratios in allografts.

V was pared by 0 bases and J by 11 bases, with 11 bases between. The CDR3 is 12 amino acids. Germline-derived CDR1 and CDR2 are SGHRS and YFSETQ. With respect to this clone: Its matching antigen is unknown.

TCRdb keeps only in-frame clones here, not all; method: immunoSEQ multiplex PCR. The table has 95,000 or so clones, around 90% seen once. The clonotype originates from a human patient who received an intestinal transplant, so some T cells may come from the graft donor. The specimen was PBMCs, collected about 440 days after intestinal transplant. The V call is TRBV5-1, the J call TRBJ1-1; D is unclear. The CDR3 region is CASSLGGLGAFF. CDR3 nucleotides: TGCGCCAGCAGCTTGGGAGGCCTCGGGGCTTTCTTT.